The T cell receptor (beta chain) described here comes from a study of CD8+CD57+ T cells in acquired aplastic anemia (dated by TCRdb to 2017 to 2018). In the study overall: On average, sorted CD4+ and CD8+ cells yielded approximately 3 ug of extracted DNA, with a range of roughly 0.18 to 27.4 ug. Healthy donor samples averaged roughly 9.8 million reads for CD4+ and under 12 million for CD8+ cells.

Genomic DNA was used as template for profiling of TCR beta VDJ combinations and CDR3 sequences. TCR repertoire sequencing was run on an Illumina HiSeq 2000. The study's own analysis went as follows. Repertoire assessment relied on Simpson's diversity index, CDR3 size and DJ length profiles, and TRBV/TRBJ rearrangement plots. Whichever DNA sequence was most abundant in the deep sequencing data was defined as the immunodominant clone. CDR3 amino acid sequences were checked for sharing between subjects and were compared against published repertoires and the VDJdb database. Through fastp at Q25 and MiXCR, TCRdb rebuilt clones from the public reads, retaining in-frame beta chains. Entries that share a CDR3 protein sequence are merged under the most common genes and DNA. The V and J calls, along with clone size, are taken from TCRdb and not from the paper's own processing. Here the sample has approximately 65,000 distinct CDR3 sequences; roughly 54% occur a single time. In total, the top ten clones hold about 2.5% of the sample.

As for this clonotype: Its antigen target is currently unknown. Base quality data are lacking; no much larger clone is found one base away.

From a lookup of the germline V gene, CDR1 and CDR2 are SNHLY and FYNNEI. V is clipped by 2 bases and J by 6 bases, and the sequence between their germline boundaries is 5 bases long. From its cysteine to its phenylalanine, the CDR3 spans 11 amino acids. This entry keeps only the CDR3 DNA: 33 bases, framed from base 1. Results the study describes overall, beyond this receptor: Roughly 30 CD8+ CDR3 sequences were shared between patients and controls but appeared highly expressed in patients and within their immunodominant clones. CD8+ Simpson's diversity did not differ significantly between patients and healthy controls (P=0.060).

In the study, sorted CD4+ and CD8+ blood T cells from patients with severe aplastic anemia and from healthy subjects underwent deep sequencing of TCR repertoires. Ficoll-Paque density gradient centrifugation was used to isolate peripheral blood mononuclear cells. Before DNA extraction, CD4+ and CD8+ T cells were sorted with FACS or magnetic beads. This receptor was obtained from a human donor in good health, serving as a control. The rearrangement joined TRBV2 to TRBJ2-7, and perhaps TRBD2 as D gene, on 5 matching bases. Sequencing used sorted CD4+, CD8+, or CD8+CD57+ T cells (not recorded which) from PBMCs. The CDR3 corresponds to CASSELAEQYF. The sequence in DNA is TGTGCCAGCAGTGAACTAGCCGAGCAGTACTTC.